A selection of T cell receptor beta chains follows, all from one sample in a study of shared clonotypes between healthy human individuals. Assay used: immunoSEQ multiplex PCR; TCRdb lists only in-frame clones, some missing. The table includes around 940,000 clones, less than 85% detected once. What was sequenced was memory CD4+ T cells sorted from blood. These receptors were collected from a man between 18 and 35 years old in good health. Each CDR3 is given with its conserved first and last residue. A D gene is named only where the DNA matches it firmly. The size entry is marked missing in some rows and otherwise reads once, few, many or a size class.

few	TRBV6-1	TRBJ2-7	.	CASSLSWGQYF	TGTGCCAGCAGCCTCTCCTGGGGGCAGTACTTC
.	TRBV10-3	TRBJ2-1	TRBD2	CAISSTSGDYNEQFF	TGTGCCATCAGCTCAACTAGCGGGGACTACAATGAGCAGTTCTTC
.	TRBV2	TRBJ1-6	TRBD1	CASSEALGQGRSPLHF	TGTGCCAGCAGTGAAGCCCTTGGACAGGGACGATCACCCCTCCACTTT
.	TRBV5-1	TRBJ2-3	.	CASSPGTSETNTQYF	TGCGCCAGCAGCCCCGGGACTTCCGAGACAAATACGCAGTATTTT
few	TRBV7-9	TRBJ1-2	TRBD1	CSTGGFGYTF	TGCTCGACAGGGGGCTTTGGCTACACCTTC
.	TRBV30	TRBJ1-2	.	CAWSVTGGDYGYTF	TGTGCCTGGAGTGTAACAGGTGGGGACTATGGCTACACCTTC
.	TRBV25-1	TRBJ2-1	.	CASSEWPGTPQFF	TGTGCCAGCAGTGAATGGCCCGGGACACCGCAGTTCTTC
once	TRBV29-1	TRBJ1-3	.	CSARLFSGNTICF	TGCAGCGCAAGACTATTCTCTGGAAACACCATATGTTTT
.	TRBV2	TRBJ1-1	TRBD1	CASSRTGGGTEAFF	TGTGCCAGCAGCAGGACAGGGGGTGGGACTGAAGCTTTCTTT
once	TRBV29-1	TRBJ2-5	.	CSVERVEALLGETQYF	TGCAGCGTTGAACGGGTTGAAGCCCTCCTGGGGGAGACCCAGTACTTC
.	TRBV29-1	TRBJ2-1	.	CSVDRGWNEQFF	TGCAGCGTTGACCGGGGGTGGAATGAGCAGTTCTTC
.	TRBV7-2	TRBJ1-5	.	CASSLGAGEPQHF	TGTGCCAGCAGCTTAGGGGCCGGGGAGCCCCAGCATTTT
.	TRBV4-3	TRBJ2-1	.	CASSARDWSSYNEQFF	TGCGCCAGCAGCGCGCGGGACTGGAGCTCCTACAATGAGCAGTTCTTC
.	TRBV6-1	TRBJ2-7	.	CASITGAPTYEQYF	TGTGCCAGCATCACGGGGGCACCCACCTACGAGCAGTACTTC
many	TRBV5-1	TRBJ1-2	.	CASSLALAGNYGYTF	TGCGCCAGCAGCTTGGCCTTAGCAGGCAACTATGGCTACACCTTC
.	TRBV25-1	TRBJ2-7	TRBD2	CASSEPGLAGRYEQYF	TGTGCCAGCAGTGAACCGGGACTAGCGGGGAGGTACGAGCAGTACTTC
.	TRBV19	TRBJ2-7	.	CASNSPAGHQYEQYF	TGTGCCAGTAATTCCCCGGCGGGCCACCAGTACGAGCAGTACTTC
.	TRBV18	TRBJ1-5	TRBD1	CASSPRRDRESNQPQHF	TGTGCCAGCTCACCACGCCGGGACAGGGAGAGCAATCAGCCCCAGCATTTT
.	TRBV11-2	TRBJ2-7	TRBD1	CASSGAGTGDYEQYF	TGTGCCAGCAGCGGAGCCGGGACAGGGGACTACGAGCAGTACTTC
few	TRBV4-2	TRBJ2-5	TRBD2	CASSQDWTSGGDQETQYF	TGTGCCAGCAGCCAAGATTGGACTAGCGGGGGGGACCAAGAGACCCAGTACTTC
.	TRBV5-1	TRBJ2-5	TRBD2	CASRVGGLEETQYF	TGCGCCAGCAGAGTGGGAGGGCTTGAAGAGACCCAGTACTTC
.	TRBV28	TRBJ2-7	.	CASSLLTYEQYF	TGTGCCAGCAGTTTACTCACCTACGAGCAGTACTTC
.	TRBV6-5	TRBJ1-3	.	CASSHRRDSGNTIYF	TGTGCCAGCAGCCACCGACGGGACTCTGGAAACACCATATATTTT
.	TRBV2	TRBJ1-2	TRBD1	CASSEEGTGWGGYTF	TGTGCCAGCAGTGAAGAAGGGACAGGGTGGGGTGGCTACACCTTC
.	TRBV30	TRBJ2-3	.	CAWSRLETQQYF	TGTGCCTGGAGTCGACTAGAAACCCAGCAGTATTTT
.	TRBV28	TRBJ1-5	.	CASRSNRQVYSNQPQHF	TGTGCCAGCAGGTCCAATCGACAGGTTTATAGCAATCAGCCCCAGCATTTT
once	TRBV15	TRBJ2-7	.	CATSRDSTGSSHEQYF	TGTGCCACCAGCAGAGATAGCACTGGGAGTTCCCACGAGCAGTACTTC